Listed here are 13 T cell receptor beta chains from one sample, sequenced in a study of T cells in Graves' hyperthyroidism and ophthalmopathy. Amplification targeted TCR beta CDR3 regions from RNA transcripts. First-round RT-PCR targeting the TCR CDR3 was performed with the HTBI primer set. TCRdb re-derived calls from the multiplex PCR reads in MiXCR, one entry per CDR3 protein. The sample contains about 210,000 distinct CDR3 sequences, roughly 18% of which appear only once. Source material: blood. Receptors were obtained from a man in his forties or fifties with Graves' hyperthyroidism.

At least ten counts were recorded for this clonotype. This chain joins TRBV7-9 and TRBJ2-7; 7 nucleotides align to TRBD1. Germline CDR1 and CDR2: SEHNR and FQNEAQ (reference sequence). The ends lost 5 bases at V and 1 base at J; junction bases unmatched: 8. The CDR3 runs 15 residues. The CDR3 protein is CASSGQQGQSYEQYF. The CDR3 nucleotides read TGTGCCAGCAGCGGACAACAGGGGCAGTCCTACGAGCAGTACTTC.

The chain couples TRBV5-1 to TRBJ2-2; D call uncertain. Trimming removed 7 bases at V and 3 bases at J, with 7 bases between. Germline V CDR1 and CDR2: SGHRS, YFSETQ. The CDR3 length is 12 residues. The DNA for the CDR3 is TGCGCCAGCCGGACGTACACCGGGGAGCTGTTTTTT. Translating gives CASRTYTGELFF.

Of note for this clonotype: A read error is possible here, since a much larger clone lies one base away. The V gene is TRBV7-9, the J gene TRBJ2-2; D is perhaps TRBD2 (7 bases). Germline assignment: CDR1 SEHNR and CDR2 FQNEAQ (reference sequence). This CDR3 contains 14 residues. CDR3 DNA: TGTGCCAGCAGCCCCAGAGGGGGAGGCGGGGGGCTGTTTTTT. Its translation is CASSPRGGGGGLFF.

A few counts support this clonotype. V usage is TRBV10-2 and J usage is TRBJ2-5; 9 nucleotides agree with TRBD1. The CDR3 has 13 amino acids. V dropped 6 bases and J dropped 5; count of bases not matched to a gene: 4. Germline CDR1 is WSHSY and CDR2 is SAAADI. CDR3 DNA sequence: TGCGCCAGCAGAGATGGGACAGGGGAGACCCAGTACTTC. Its translation is CASRDGTGETQYF.

This chain joins TRBV6-2 or TRBV6-3 and TRBJ2-5; D might be TRBD2 (6 bases). The V end lost 7 bases, the J end lost 2 bases, and 17 bases lay between the germline ends. The V gene's germline CDR1 is MNHEY and CDR2 SVGEGT. The CDR3 runs to 15 residues. CDR3 sequence reads: CASTHGGPGQETQYF. DNA of the CDR3: TGTGCCAGCACCCACGGAGGGCCGGGTCAAGAGACCCAGTACTTC.

This clonotype was seen ten or more times. The chain combines TRBV3-1 with TRBJ2-1; 9 bases are shared with TRBD1. The CDR3 loop spans 15 amino acids. Trimming at V came to 3 bases and at J to 9 bases, leaving 9 bases not matched to a gene. The germline CDR1 and CDR2 sequences are LGHDT and YNNKEL (reference sequence). The DNA of the CDR3 is TGTGCCAGCAGCCATCCCGGGGACAGGGCCGTTGAGCAGTTCTTC. It translates to CASSHPGDRAVEQFF.

The rearrangement uses TRBV9 and TRBJ1-5; D gene ambiguous. This CDR3 is 14 amino acids long. Trimming took off 2 bases at V and 2 bases at J, with 8 bases between the two ends. Germline V CDR1 and CDR2: SGDLS, YYNGEE. The CDR3 DNA reads TGTGCCAGCAGCGTTTCCGGGGGCAATCAGCCCCAGCATTTT. Protein sequence: CASSVSGGNQPQHF.

The chain couples TRBV4-2 to TRBJ2-2; D is possibly TRBD1 or TRBD2 (5 bases each). The germline V gene has CDR1 LGHNA and CDR2 YNFKEQ. Trimming shortened V by 1 base and J by 0 bases, and 12 bases separated the two germline ends. The CDR3 loop spans 17 amino acids. Here the CDR3 DNA reads TGTGCCAGCAGCCAAGTCCCCGGGGCGACGAACACCGGGGAGCTGTTTTTT. Protein sequence: CASSQVPGATNTGELFF.

The chain has TRBV7-2 and TRBJ2-3; 12 positions agree with TRBD2. V dropped 5 bases and J dropped 2; count of bases not matched to a gene: 5. CDR3 length: 16 amino acids. CDR1 and CDR2 (germline): SGHTA, FQGNSA. As DNA, the CDR3 is TGTGCCAGCAGCAAACTAGCGGGAGGATCCACAGATACGCAGTATTTT. Translating it yields CASSKLAGGSTDTQYF. Full variable domain (outside the CDR3, taken from reference TRBV7-2 and TRBJ2-3): GAGVSQSPSNKVTEKGKDVELRCDPISGHTALYWYRQSLGQGLEFLIYFQGNSAPDKSGLPSDRFSAERTGGSVSTLTIQRTQQEDSAVYLCASSKLAGGSTDTQYFGPGTRLTVL.

This clonotype has a handful of counts. This chain connects TRBV4-1 to TRBJ2-7, with 10 bases matching TRBD2. The germline V gene has CDR1 MGHRA and CDR2 YSYEKL. The J segment lost 4 bases and the V segment lost 1 base, leaving 4 bases of the junction unmatched. The CDR3 extends over 15 amino acids. The CDR3 coding sequence is TGCGCCAGCAGCCAAGTCCCTAGCGGGAGTTACGAGCAGTACTTC. Translating it yields CASSQVPSGSYEQYF.

The genes are TRBV10-2 and TRBJ2-7; D unclear. Germline assignment: CDR1 WSHSY and CDR2 SAAADI. The CDR3 sequence is 12 residues long. V was trimmed by 3 bases and J by 3 bases, leaving 6 bases between them. CDR3: CASSDIGYEQYF. CDR3 nucleotides: TGCGCCAGCAGTGATATCGGCTACGAGCAGTACTTC.

This clonotype has ten or more counts. This chain links TRBV18 with TRBJ1-4; D gene uncertain. Germline V gene lookup returns CDR1 KGHSH and CDR2 LQKENI. The CDR3 spans 13 residues. Deletions cut 1 base from V and 7 bases from J, with 7 bases between. CDR3 in amino acids: CASSPQGVEKLFF. The CDR3 bases are TGTGCCAGCTCACCACAAGGAGTTGAAAAACTGTTTTTT.

This clonotype showed up just a few times. This chain's CDR3 is CASRSTSGGRGEQYF. CDR3 in DNA: TGTGCCAGCAGATCAACTAGCGGGGGGAGGGGCGAGCAGTACTTC. The chain combines TRBV6-1 with TRBJ2-7; 12 bases align to TRBD2. This CDR3 contains 15 residues. Germline V gene data show CDR1 as MNHNS and CDR2 as SASEGT. V was clipped by 6 bases and J by 6 bases; unmatched bases: 9.